Listed below are T cell receptor beta chains from one sample, sequenced in a study of Graves' ophthalmopathy and Graves' hyperthyroidism. TCRdb analysed the multiplex PCR reads with MiXCR anew, one entry per CDR3 protein. This table holds some 1.1 million distinct CDR3 sequences, less than 45% found once. The sample comprised peripheral blood or thyroid tissue (not recorded which). The receptors here all came from an adult man with Graves' hyperthyroidism. Each CDR3 is given with its conserved first and last residue.

v_call,j_call,cdr3_aa
TRBV15,TRBJ1-5,CATTIGGANQPQHF
TRBV29-1,TRBJ1-2,CSVRTGGYYGYTF
TRBV9,TRBJ2-5,CASSGQPGRYAETQYF
TRBV7-9,TRBJ2-7,CASSPFAGGPSEQYF
TRBV28,TRBJ1-1,CASSLWTAVAFF
TRBV29-1,TRBJ2-7,CSFRAGPYEQYF
TRBV7-2,TRBJ1-1,CASGPGGGNTEAFF
TRBV6-2/TRBV6-3,TRBJ1-1,CASSYGWGVGTEAFF
TRBV7-9,TRBJ2-7,CASSQDNTGAYEQYF
TRBV20-1,TRBJ1-4,CSVAPGQGDEKLFF
TRBV20-1,TRBJ1-1,CSASGETEAFF
TRBV4-3,TRBJ1-5,CASSQDAQGFDQPQHF
TRBV7-9,TRBJ2-5,CASSLAPTGSETQYF
TRBV2,TRBJ1-2,CASSEAQMGYGYTF
TRBV7-2,TRBJ1-5,CASNRGEAQPQHF
TRBV7-2,TRBJ2-5,CASSLSGSQETQYF
TRBV7-8,TRBJ2-2,CASASTGLSGELFF
TRBV10-3,TRBJ1-5,CAISRQDDQPQHF
TRBV7-8,TRBJ2-2,CASSLMSGMILRELFF
TRBV15,TRBJ2-5,CATSRGAAGGQETQYF
TRBV5-1,TRBJ2-7,CASSLAGDRTGTYEQYF
TRBV29-1,TRBJ2-5,CSVQGIGKETQYF
TRBV7-2,TRBJ1-2,CASSGRAVGGYTF
TRBV15,TRBJ1-2,CATSSPGQGDYGYTF
TRBV2,TRBJ2-7,CASSDWGAHEQYF
TRBV11-2,TRBJ2-7,CASRPLSPGGAGQYF
TRBV10-3,TRBJ2-7,CAIGSGRSSSYEQYF
TRBV11-2,TRBJ1-1,CASSLGVWNTEAFF
TRBV24-1,TRBJ1-5,CATSDLTGGYQPQHF
TRBV7-8,TRBJ2-2,CASSPRGGPGGELFF
TRBV7-6,TRBJ2-7,CASSSRTGGLSPYEQYF
TRBV29-1,TRBJ1-1,CSVARGRNTEAFF
TRBV6-1,TRBJ2-6,CASSRTSGQGTSGANVLTF
TRBV6-5,TRBJ2-7,CASVGQDYSYEQYF
TRBV14,TRBJ2-6,CASSQVWGGEIRSGANVLTF
TRBV20-1,TRBJ2-3,CSARDRLAGARTDTQYF
TRBV12-3/TRBV12-4,TRBJ1-1,CASSLQRTGGRNTEAFF
TRBV28,TRBJ1-2,CASNSITTDNYGYTF
TRBV4-1,TRBJ1-5,CASSQEAGARDSNQPQHF
TRBV20-1,TRBJ2-7,CSAIGLDSYEQYF
TRBV15,TRBJ1-4,CATSRAAGVEKLFF
TRBV15,TRBJ1-2,CATSSAGTGYGYTF
TRBV29-1,TRBJ2-7,CSVARGRTYEQYF
TRBV5-4,TRBJ1-5,CASSNGRDWRETQHF
TRBV6-5,TRBJ2-2,CASSYGASGTGELFF
TRBV5-1,TRBJ1-4,CASSLTSNHEKLFF
TRBV19,TRBJ2-6,CASPGLGPGANVLTF
TRBV29-1,TRBJ1-4,CSVERTEGTNEKLFF
TRBV19,TRBJ2-7,CASNPGRNVHEQYF
TRBV4-1,TRBJ2-7,CASSQDWGFRAYEQYF
TRBV7-2,TRBJ1-4,CASSLARGFYEKLFF
TRBV7-2,TRBJ2-2,CASSAGVDRDTGELFF
TRBV10-3,TRBJ1-5,CAISDRGYQPQHF
TRBV28,TRBJ2-6,CASSPLSSGANVLTF
TRBV4-3,TRBJ2-5,CASSQSARDRGQETQYF